Following are 30 T cell receptor beta chains from one sample sequenced in a study of Ad26.COV2.S vaccination and SARS-CoV-2 variants. Treatment denoted: some 20 received Ad26.COV2.S at low or high dose, single or two shots; about 5 received placebo; per-sample allocation not given. Material that was analyzed had been drawn on day 63 after the first vaccine or placebo injection. Repertoires were generated with immunoSEQ multiplex PCR, while TCRdb's copy carries only in-frame clones and drops some. The table shows around 400,000 clones, with about 88% occurring only once. The source was peripheral blood, collected in a trial of Ad26.COV2.S vaccine versus placebo. The origin of the receptors is a person aged 18-60 years who received the Ad26.COV2.S COVID-19 vaccine or a placebo.

The chain carries TRBV28 and TRBJ2-7; 11 positions match TRBD1. V lost 5 bases and J lost 5; bases outside the gene matches: 8. CDR3 length: 15 residues. The germline gives CDR1 MDHEN, CDR2 SYDVKM. CDR3 protein: CASSPTRTGGDEQYF. The CDR3, as DNA: TGTGCCAGCAGTCCGACAAGGACAGGGGGCGACGAGCAGTACTTC.

The chain joins TRBV28 to TRBJ2-7, with a possible D match to TRBD1 (6 bases). V shed 10 bases and J shed 2 bases, with 15 bases lying between them. CDR1 and CDR2 (germline): MDHEN, SYDVKM. The CDR3 contains 13 residues. The CDR3 DNA follows: TGTGCCACCAGGACAGTGAACCCCTACGAGCAGTACTTC. It codes for CATRTVNPYEQYF.

The chain couples TRBV2 to TRBJ1-1; D remains ambiguous. The CDR3 consists of 13 residues. V lost 7 bases to trimming and J lost 6 bases, with 15 bases between them. The V gene's germline CDR1 is SNHLY and CDR2 FYNNEI. CDR3 in DNA: TGTGCCAGCATTAGGGAAGTTTTGGCTGAAGCTTTCTTT. This sequence encodes CASIREVLAEAFF.

This clone was seen once. The chain employs TRBV6-5 and TRBJ1-6; D gene ambiguous. This CDR3 has 12 amino acids. V lost 4 bases and J lost 9, with 7 bases in between. Germline CDR1 MNHEY, CDR2 SVGAGI. The chain's CDR3 is CASSSSGSPLHF. The CDR3 bases are TGTGCCAGCAGTTCCAGTGGTTCACCCCTCCACTTT.

V usage is TRBV7-2 and J usage is TRBJ1-5, with D perhaps matching TRBD1 (6 bases). V gave up 4 bases and J gave up 2 bases, with 12 bases separating them. The CDR3 spans 15 residues. CDR1 and CDR2 from the germline V gene are SGHTA and FQGNSA. The CDR3 loop is CASSSGAGGNQPQHF. The CDR3 bases are TGTGCCAGCAGCTCGGGGGCGGGGGGCAATCAGCCCCAGCATTTT.

The V call is TRBV5-6, the J call TRBJ2-3; D remains ambiguous. The CDR3 loop spans 12 amino acids. The V and J ends lost 2 bases and 4 bases respectively, with 5 bases between them. CDR1 and CDR2 (germline): SGHDT, YYEEEE. CDR3 amino acids: CASSFSSDTQYF. Here the CDR3 DNA reads TGTGCCAGCAGCTTTTCCTCAGATACGCAGTATTTT.

Only a few counts were recorded for this clone. This chain links TRBV19 with TRBJ1-5; 8 positions match TRBD1. After removal of 2 bases from V and 6 bases from J, the junction contained 12 bases not matched to a gene. This CDR3 spans 17 amino acids. Germline assignment: CDR1 LNHDA and CDR2 SQIVND (reference sequence). CDR3 nucleotide sequence: TGTGCCAGTAGTATAAATGACTCGGGACAGGTGAGTCAGCCCCAGCATTTT. This sequence encodes CASSINDSGQVSQPQHF.

In its sample, this clone was seen once. This chain links TRBV30 with TRBJ1-1, with D perhaps matching TRBD1 (6 bases). Germline loops: CDR1 GTSNPN, CDR2 SVGIG (reference sequence). The V end lost 0 bases, the J end lost 5 bases, and 13 bases lay between the germline ends. CDR3 length: 14 residues. The CDR3 sequence is CAWSVLRGGTEAFF. DNA of the CDR3: TGTGCCTGGAGTGTACTTAGGGGGGGAACTGAAGCTTTCTTT.

This chain joins TRBV11-3 and TRBJ2-1; tentatively, D is TRBD2 (5 bases). This CDR3 is built from 14 residues. Germline V gene data show CDR1 as SGHNT and CDR2 as YENEEA. V shed 5 bases and J shed 3 bases, with 11 bases lying between them. The CDR3: CASSPARDYNEQFF. The CDR3 DNA is TGTGCCAGCAGCCCGGCCCGGGACTACAATGAGCAGTTCTTC.

J is TRBJ2-5 and V is TRBV15; TRBD2 might be the D (6 bases). The V gene's germline CDR1 is LNHNV and CDR2 YYDKDF (reference sequence). The CDR3 consists of 15 residues. Trimming shortened V by 6 bases and J by 0 bases, and 14 bases separated the two germline ends. DNA of the CDR3: TGTGCCACCAGTCCCGCTCGCGGGAACCAAGAGACCCAGTACTTC. It yields the protein CATSPARGNQETQYF.

The chain uses TRBV21-1 and TRBJ2-3; the table's D call TRBD2 went unverified against the DNA. TRBV21-1 constitutes a pseudogene. The CDR3 extends over 17 amino acids. The CDR3 sequence: CASSKALEGLGTDTQYF. In nucleotides, the CDR3 is TGTGCCAGCAGCAAAGCGTTGGAGGGGCTCGGCACAGATACGCAGTATTTT.

The J gene is TRBJ1-4, the V gene TRBV3-1 (or the pseudogene TRBV3-2); D gene unclear. V lost 3 bases and J 10 bases, leaving 15 bases between the germline ends. The germline V gene encodes CDR1 LGHDT and CDR2 YNNKEL (reference sequence). CDR3 size: 14 residues. CDR3 nucleotides: TGTGCCAGCAGCCAGAGGGAAACGGGCGGAAAACTGTTTTTT. It encodes CASSQRETGGKLFF.

The V gene is TRBV9, the J gene TRBJ2-3; 10 nucleotides agree with TRBD1. Germline lookup yields CDR1 SGDLS and CDR2 YYNGEE. The V segment lost 3 bases and the J segment 1 base; nucleotides outside the gene matches: 2. The CDR3 has 15 residues. CDR3 in amino acids: CASSEGTGGTDTQYF. As DNA, the CDR3 is TGTGCCAGCAGCGAGGGGACAGGGGGCACAGATACGCAGTATTTT.

The genes are TRBV7-2 and TRBJ2-3; either TRBD1 or TRBD2 may supply D (5 bases each). Deletions cut 4 bases from V and 2 bases from J, with 7 bases between. From germline, CDR1 is SGHTA and CDR2 FQGNSA. This CDR3 comprises 13 residues. The CDR3 DNA sequence: TGTGCCAGCAGCTACGGGACCACAGATACGCAGTATTTT. Translating gives CASSYGTTDTQYF.

V and J are TRBV29-1 and TRBJ1-3; no definite D call. The germline CDR1 and CDR2 sequences are SQVTM and ANQGSEA. The CDR3 has 12 residues. Trimming took 5 bases from V and 3 from J, leaving 8 bases between them. CDR3 nucleotides: TGCAGCGTTAAGGATTATGGAAACACCATATATTTT. This gives the protein CSVKDYGNTIYF.

The chain links TRBV7-9 to TRBJ2-4; TRBD2 matches 12 bases. Trimming at V came to 4 bases and at J to 1 base, leaving 11 bases not matched to a gene. Per the germline V gene, CDR1 is SEHNR and CDR2 is FQNEAQ (reference sequence). The CDR3 sequence is 19 residues long. DNA of the CDR3: TGTGCCAGCAGCTCGGGACTAGCGGGTGCTATCGGGGCCAAAAACATTCAGTACTTC. Translation gives CASSSGLAGAIGAKNIQYF.

The chain joins TRBV7-2 to TRBJ1-1; D is possibly TRBD1 (5 bases). V lost 1 base, J lost 11 bases, and 14 bases lay in between. The CDR3 runs to 13 residues. Germline V lookup: CDR1 SGHTA, CDR2 FQGNSA. The CDR3 is CASSLVWGSGAFF. The CDR3 nucleotides are TGTGCCAGCAGCTTAGTTTGGGGGTCAGGGGCTTTCTTT.

This clone was seen only a few times. The chain carries TRBV24-1 and TRBJ1-2, with D uncertain. The germline gives CDR1 KGHDR, CDR2 SFDVKD. V was pared by 4 bases and J by 4 bases, with 18 bases between. The CDR3 totals 16 residues. In DNA, the CDR3 is TGTGCCACCAGTGACCCCCGGGGTGGGGAAATCTATGGCTACACCTTC. It yields the protein CATSDPRGGEIYGYTF.

This rearrangement joins TRBV7-2 to TRBJ2-3; D unclear. The CDR3 spans 14 residues. V shed 2 bases and J shed 2 bases, with 8 bases lying between them. The germline gives CDR1 SGHTA, CDR2 FQGNSA. The CDR3 DNA sequence: TGTGCCAGCAGCTTATTCCCGTCCACAGATACGCAGTATTTT. This sequence encodes CASSLFPSTDTQYF.

The V call is TRBV27, the J call TRBJ2-1; D is ambiguous. Trimming took off 3 bases at V and 0 bases at J, with 6 bases between the two ends. CDR1 is MNHEY, CDR2 SMNVEV, per germline (reference sequence). CDR3 length: 14 residues. Here the CDR3 reads CASSFGGSYNEQFF. The CDR3 DNA follows: TGTGCCAGCAGTTTTGGCGGCTCCTACAATGAGCAGTTCTTC.

The V call is TRBV11-3, the J call TRBJ1-2; perhaps TRBD1 as D (6 bases). Germline CDR1 is SGHNT and CDR2 is YENEEA. V was clipped by 5 bases and J by 6 bases, with 13 bases between them. This CDR3 is 13 amino acids long. In DNA, the CDR3 is TGTGCCAGCAGCCGTACAGGGTTCGATGGCTACACCTTC. It yields the protein CASSRTGFDGYTF.

The chain is built from TRBV5-1 and TRBJ2-7, with 8 bases fitting TRBD2. Per germline, CDR1 SGHRS and CDR2 YFSETQ. CDR3 length: 15 residues. The J segment lost 4 bases and the V segment lost 4 bases, leaving 10 bases of the junction unmatched. In DNA form, the CDR3 reads TGCGCCAGCAGCCCCGGACTAGCAGTGGCTTACGAGCAGTACTTC. It specifies CASSPGLAVAYEQYF.

V is TRBV2 and J is TRBJ1-5, with D possibly being TRBD1 (6 bases). The V and J ends lost 6 bases and 4 bases respectively, with 16 bases between them. The CDR3 has 15 amino acids. Germline loops: CDR1 SNHLY, CDR2 FYNNEI. The CDR3 sequence: CASRFSGTNNQPQHF. The CDR3 region has the DNA TGTGCCAGCAGATTTTCCGGGACAAATAATCAGCCCCAGCATTTT.

The chain couples TRBV4-1 to TRBJ2-7; D may be TRBD1 (5 bases). The V end was cut by 1 base, the J end by 3 bases, with 16 bases between. Germline assignment: CDR1 MGHRA and CDR2 YSYEKL. The CDR3 runs to 16 residues. The CDR3 DNA reads TGCGCCAGCAGCCAAGTTAGCCTCGGACAAAACTACGAGCAGTACTTC. Translating it yields CASSQVSLGQNYEQYF.

The chain is built from TRBV4-1 and TRBJ1-1, with 10 bases identical to TRBD1. CDR3 length equals 14 residues. V was pared by 3 bases and J by 3 bases, with 1 base of the junction left unmatched. In germline, CDR1 is MGHRA, CDR2 YSYEKL. This CDR3 is CASSHGTGDTEAFF. CDR3 DNA sequence: TGCGCCAGCAGCCACGGGACAGGGGACACTGAAGCTTTCTTT.

The chain is built from TRBV9 and TRBJ2-2; 10 nucleotides agree with TRBD1. The CDR3 covers 13 residues. The germline V gene has CDR1 SGDLS and CDR2 YYNGEE. V shed 7 bases and J 5 bases; nucleotides not matched to a gene: 2. The CDR3 DNA reads TGTGCCAGCGGGACAGGGGTTACCGGGGAGCTGTTTTTT. Its protein is CASGTGVTGELFF.

The gene calls are TRBV4-1 and TRBJ2-5, with 7 bases matching TRBD2. V dropped 4 bases and J dropped 5; count of bases not matched to a gene: 4. The CDR3 totals 13 residues. Germline lookup yields CDR1 MGHRA and CDR2 YSYEKL. The CDR3 DNA reads as TGCGCCAGCAGCCTTGGAGCGGGGGAGACCCAGTACTTC. Its protein is CASSLGAGETQYF.

The V gene is TRBV5-4, the J gene TRBJ1-4; D remains ambiguous. V gave up 9 bases and J gave up 0 bases, with 6 bases separating them. The CDR3 contains 12 residues. The germline V gene encodes CDR1 SGHNT and CDR2 YYREEE (reference sequence). Written as DNA, the CDR3 is TGTGCCACCCAAGCAACTAATGAAAAACTGTTTTTT. This translates into CATQATNEKLFF.

In this sample, this clone turned up a few times. This rearrangement joins TRBV14 to TRBJ1-1, with D possibly being TRBD1 (6 bases). This CDR3 has 14 residues. Germline CDR1 reads SGHDN; CDR2 reads FVKESK. Deletions cut 3 bases from V and 4 bases from J, with 12 bases between. The CDR3 spells CASSQEQGGTEAFF. The CDR3 DNA sequence: TGTGCCAGCAGCCAGGAACAGGGAGGCACTGAAGCTTTCTTT.

The chain links TRBV5-4 to TRBJ2-7; TRBD1 aligns across 7 bases. The CDR3 extends over 14 amino acids. Germline V lookup: CDR1 SGHNT, CDR2 YYREEE (reference sequence). V was pared by 4 bases and J by 5 bases, with 9 bases of the junction left unmatched. The DNA of the CDR3 is TGTGCCAGCAGCCTCGACAGGGTTCGCCACGAGCAGTACTTC. This sequence encodes CASSLDRVRHEQYF.